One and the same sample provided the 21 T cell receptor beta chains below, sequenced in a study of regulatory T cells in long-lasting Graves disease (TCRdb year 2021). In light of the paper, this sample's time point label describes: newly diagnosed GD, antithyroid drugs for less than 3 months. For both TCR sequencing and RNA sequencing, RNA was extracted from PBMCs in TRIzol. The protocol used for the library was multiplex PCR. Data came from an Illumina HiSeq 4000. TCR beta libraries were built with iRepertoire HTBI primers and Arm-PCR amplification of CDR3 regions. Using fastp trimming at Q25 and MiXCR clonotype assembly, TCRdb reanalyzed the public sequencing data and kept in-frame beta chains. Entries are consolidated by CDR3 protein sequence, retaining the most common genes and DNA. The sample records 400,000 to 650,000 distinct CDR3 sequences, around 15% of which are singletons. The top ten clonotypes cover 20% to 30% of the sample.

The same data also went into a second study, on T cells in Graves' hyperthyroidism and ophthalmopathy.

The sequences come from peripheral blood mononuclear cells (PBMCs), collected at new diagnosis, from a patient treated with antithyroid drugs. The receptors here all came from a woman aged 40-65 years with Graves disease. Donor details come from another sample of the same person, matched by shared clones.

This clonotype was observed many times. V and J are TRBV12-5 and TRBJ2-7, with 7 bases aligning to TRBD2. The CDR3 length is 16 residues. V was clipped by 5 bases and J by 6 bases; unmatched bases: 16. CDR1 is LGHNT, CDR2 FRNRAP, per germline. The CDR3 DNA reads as TGTGCTAGTGGTCCCTCGGAGCTAGCGGTCGTAGGCGAGCAGTACTTC. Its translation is CASGPSELAVVGEQYF.

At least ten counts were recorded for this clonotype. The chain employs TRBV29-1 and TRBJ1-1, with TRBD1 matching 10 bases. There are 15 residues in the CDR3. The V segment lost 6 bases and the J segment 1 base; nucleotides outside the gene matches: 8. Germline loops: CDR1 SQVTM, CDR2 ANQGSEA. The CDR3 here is CSVTGQGGTNTEAFF. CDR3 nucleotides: TGCAGCGTCACCGGACAGGGGGGCACGAACACTGAAGCTTTCTTT.

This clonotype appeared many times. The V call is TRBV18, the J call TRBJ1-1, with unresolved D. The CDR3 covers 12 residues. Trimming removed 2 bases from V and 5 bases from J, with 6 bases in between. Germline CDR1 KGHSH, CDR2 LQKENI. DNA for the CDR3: TGTGCCAGCTCACCATTCAGGACTGAAGCTTTCTTT. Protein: CASSPFRTEAFF.

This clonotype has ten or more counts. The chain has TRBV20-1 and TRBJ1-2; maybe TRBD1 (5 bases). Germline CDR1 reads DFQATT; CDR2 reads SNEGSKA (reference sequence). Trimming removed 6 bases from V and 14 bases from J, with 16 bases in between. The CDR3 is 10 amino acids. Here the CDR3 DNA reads TGCAGTGCAAACACAGGAGGGTCTACCTTC. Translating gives CSANTGGSTF.

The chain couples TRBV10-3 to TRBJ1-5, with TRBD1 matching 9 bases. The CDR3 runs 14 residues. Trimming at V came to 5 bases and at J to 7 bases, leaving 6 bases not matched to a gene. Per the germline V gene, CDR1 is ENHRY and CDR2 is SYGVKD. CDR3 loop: CAISPGQGGQPQHF. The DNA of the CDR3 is TGTGCCATCAGTCCGGGACAGGGTGGACAGCCCCAGCATTTT.

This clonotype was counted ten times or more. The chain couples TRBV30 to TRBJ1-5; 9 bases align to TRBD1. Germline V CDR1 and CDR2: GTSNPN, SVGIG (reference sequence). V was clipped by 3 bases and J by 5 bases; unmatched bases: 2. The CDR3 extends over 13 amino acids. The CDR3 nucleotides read TGTGCCTGGAGGGGACAGGGTCATCAGCCCCAGCATTTT. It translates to CAWRGQGHQPQHF.

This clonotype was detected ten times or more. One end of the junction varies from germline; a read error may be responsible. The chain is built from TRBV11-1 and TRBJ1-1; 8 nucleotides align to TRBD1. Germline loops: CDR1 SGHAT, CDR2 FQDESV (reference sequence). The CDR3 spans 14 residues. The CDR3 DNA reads TGTGCCAGCACCCCGGAGGACAGGGATAACCCAATCACTTTT. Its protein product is CASTPEDRDNPITF.

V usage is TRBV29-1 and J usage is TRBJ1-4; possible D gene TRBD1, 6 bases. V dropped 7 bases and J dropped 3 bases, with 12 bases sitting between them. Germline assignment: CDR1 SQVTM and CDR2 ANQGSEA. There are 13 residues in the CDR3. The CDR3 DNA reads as TGCAGCGGGATGGGGGGCGCTAATGAAAAACTGTTTTTT. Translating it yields CSGMGGANEKLFF.

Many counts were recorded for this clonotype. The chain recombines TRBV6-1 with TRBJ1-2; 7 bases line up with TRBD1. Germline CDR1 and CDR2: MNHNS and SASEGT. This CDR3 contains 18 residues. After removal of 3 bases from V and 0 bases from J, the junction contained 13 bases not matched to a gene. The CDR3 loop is CASSDRDSLQLANYGYTF. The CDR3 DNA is TGTGCCAGCAGTGACCGGGACAGCCTTCAGTTAGCTAACTATGGCTACACCTTC.

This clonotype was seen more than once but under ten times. The CDR3 loop is CASSSPVDSEAFF. The CDR3, as DNA: TGTGCCAGCAGCTCCCCAGTAGACTCTGAAGCTTTCTTT. The chain employs TRBV5-4 and TRBJ1-1, with no clear D. Trimming took off 3 bases at V and 6 bases at J, with 12 bases between the two ends. The germline V gene has CDR1 SGHNT and CDR2 YYREEE (reference sequence). This CDR3 is 13 amino acids long. Supplemented by reference TRBV5-4 and TRBJ1-1, the full variable domain reads ETGVTQSPTHLIKTRGQQVTLRCSSQSGHNTVSWYQQALGQGPQFIFQYYREEENGRGNFPPRFSGLQFPNYSSELNVNALELDDSALYLCASSSPVDSEAFFGQGTRLTVV.

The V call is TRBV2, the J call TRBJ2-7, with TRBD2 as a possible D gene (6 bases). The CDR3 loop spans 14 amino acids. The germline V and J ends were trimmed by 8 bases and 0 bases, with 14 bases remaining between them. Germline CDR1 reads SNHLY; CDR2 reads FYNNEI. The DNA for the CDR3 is TGTGCCAGCGGAGGGGCTGAAAGCTCCTACGAGCAGTACTTC. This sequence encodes CASGGAESSYEQYF.

In DNA, the CDR3 is TGCGCCAGCAGCCCGGTGGAGTATCTGGGAAACATTCAGTACTTC. It is translated as CASSPVEYLGNIQYF. The chain joins TRBV4-1 to TRBJ2-4; unclear D gene. Germline loops: CDR1 MGHRA, CDR2 YSYEKL. V shed 4 bases and J shed 6 bases, with 16 bases lying between them. The CDR3 runs to 15 residues.

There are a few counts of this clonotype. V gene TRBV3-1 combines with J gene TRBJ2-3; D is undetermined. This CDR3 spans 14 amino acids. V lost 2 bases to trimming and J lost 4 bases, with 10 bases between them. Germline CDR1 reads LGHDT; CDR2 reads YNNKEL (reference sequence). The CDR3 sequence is CASSQYLPPDTQYF. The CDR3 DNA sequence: TGTGCCAGCAGCCAATATCTTCCCCCAGATACGCAGTATTTT.

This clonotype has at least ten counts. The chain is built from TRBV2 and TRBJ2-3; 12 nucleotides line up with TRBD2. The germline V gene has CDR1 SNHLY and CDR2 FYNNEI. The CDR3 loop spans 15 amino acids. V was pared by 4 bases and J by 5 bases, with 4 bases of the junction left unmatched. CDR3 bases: TGTGCCAGCAGTGCTGGACTAGCGGGGATAGATACGCAGTATTTT. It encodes CASSAGLAGIDTQYF.

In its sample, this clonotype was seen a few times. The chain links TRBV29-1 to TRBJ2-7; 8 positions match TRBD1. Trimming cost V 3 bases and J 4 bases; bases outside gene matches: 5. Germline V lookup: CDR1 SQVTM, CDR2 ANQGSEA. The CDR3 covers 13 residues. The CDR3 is CSVEKQGEYEQYF. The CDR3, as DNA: TGCAGCGTTGAGAAACAGGGGGAGTACGAGCAGTACTTC.

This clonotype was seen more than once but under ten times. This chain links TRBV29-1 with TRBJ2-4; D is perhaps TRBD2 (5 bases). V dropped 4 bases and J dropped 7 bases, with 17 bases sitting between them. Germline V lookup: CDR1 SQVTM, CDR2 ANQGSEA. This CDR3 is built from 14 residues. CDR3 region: CSVVTRDGVNIQYF. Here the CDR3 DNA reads TGCAGCGTTGTCACTAGAGACGGAGTGAACATTCAGTACTTC.

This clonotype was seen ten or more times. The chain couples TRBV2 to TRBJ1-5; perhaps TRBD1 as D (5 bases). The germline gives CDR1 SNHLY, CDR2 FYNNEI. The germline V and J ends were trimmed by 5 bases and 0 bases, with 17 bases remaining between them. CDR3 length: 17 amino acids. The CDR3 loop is CASSLRLDSYSNQPQHF. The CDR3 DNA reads TGTGCCAGCAGTCTGAGGCTTGACAGTTATAGCAATCAGCCCCAGCATTTT. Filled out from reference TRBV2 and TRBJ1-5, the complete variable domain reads EPEVTQTPSHQVTQMGQEVILRCVPISNHLYFYWYRQILGQKVEFLVSFYNNEISEKSEIFDDQFSVERPDGSNFTLKIRSTKLEDSAMYFCASSLRLDSYSNQPQHFGDGTRLSIL.

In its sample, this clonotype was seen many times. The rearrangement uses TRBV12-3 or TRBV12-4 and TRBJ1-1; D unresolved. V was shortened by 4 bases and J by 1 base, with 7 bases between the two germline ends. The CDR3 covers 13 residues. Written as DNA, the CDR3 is TGTGCCAGCAGTTCCTCACCGAACACTGAAGCTTTCTTT. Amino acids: CASSSSPNTEAFF.

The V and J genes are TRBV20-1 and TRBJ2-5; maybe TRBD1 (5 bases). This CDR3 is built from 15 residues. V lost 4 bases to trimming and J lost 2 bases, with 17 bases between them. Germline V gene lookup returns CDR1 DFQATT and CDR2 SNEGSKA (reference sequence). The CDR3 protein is CSAKSGQAVQETQYF. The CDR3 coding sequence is TGCAGTGCTAAATCCGGACAAGCCGTTCAAGAGACCCAGTACTTC.

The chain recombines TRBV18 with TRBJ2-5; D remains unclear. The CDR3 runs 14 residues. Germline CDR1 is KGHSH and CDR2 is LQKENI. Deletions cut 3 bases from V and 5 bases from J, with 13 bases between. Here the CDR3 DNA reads TGTGCCAGCTCACCCGGGCCGCGGAAGGAGACCCAGTACTTC. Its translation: CASSPGPRKETQYF.

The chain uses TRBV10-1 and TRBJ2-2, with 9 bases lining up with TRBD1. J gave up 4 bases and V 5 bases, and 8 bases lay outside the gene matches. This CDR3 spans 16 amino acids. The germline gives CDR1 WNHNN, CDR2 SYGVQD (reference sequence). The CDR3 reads CASSPSGQGTTGELFF. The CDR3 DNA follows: TGCGCCAGCAGTCCCTCCGGACAGGGGACCACCGGGGAGCTGTTTTTT.